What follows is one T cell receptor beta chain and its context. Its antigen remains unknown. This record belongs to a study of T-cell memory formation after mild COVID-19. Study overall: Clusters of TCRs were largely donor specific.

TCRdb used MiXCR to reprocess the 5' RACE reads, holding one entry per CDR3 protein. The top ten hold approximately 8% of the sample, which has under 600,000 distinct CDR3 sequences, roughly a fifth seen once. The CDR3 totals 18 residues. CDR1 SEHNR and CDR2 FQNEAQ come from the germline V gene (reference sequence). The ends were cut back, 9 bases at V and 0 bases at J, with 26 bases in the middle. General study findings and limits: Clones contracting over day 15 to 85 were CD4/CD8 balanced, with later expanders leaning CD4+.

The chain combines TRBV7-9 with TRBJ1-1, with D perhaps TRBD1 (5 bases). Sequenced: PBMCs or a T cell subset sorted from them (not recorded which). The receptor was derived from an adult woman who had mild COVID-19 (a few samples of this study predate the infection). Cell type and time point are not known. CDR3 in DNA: TGTGCCAGTGGTCCGGCGCCGGGGCAGGGTCGCTTGAACACTGAAGCTTTCTTT. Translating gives CASGPAPGQGRLNTEAFF.